Listed below are T cell receptor beta chains from one sample, sequenced in a study of T-cell memory formation after mild COVID-19. In TCRdb, the 5' RACE reads were re-called with MiXCR into one record per CDR3 protein. The sample records roughly 110,000 distinct CDR3 sequences, over 13% being singletons. The source material was PBMCs or a T cell subset sorted from them (not recorded which). The receptor source for this set is a man aged 18 to 29 who had mild COVID-19 (a few samples of this study predate the infection). Cell type and time point are not known. The CDR3 runs from the conserved cysteine through the conserved F or W. The D gene is left open where the match is weak. The size field is filled for only some rows; it gives once, few, many or a size class.

clone size,J gene,D gene,V gene,CDR3 DNA,CDR3 protein
.,TRBJ2-7,.,TRBV19,TGTGCCAGTAGGCTTTCCGAGGGGAACGAGCAGTACTTC,CASRLSEGNEQYF
.,TRBJ2-7,.,TRBV6-2/TRBV6-3,TGTGCCAGCAGTTACTTCTACGAGCAGTACTTC,CASSYFYEQYF
many,TRBJ2-3,TRBD2,TRBV29-1,TGCAGCGTTGACCCAAGGGCTAGCGGGGGACTCACAGATACGCAGTATTTT,CSVDPRASGGLTDTQYF
.,TRBJ2-2,TRBD1,TRBV29-1,TGCAGCGTTTCCACCAGGGGGCAAGTCGGGGAGCTGTTTTTT,CSVSTRGQVGELFF
few,TRBJ2-7,TRBD1,TRBV15,TGTGCCACCAGCAGAGGAACAGGGGGCTGGAATTACGAGCAGTACTTC,CATSRGTGGWNYEQYF
.,TRBJ2-2,TRBD2,TRBV4-1,TGCGCCAGCAGCCATGTACTAGCGGGGGGATTCGGGGAGCTGTTTTTT,CASSHVLAGGFGELFF
.,TRBJ1-1,TRBD1,TRBV6-2/TRBV6-3,TGTGCCAGCATCAACGAGCAGGGGGCAATGGACACTGAAGCTTTCTTT,CASINEQGAMDTEAFF
.,TRBJ2-3,.,TRBV5-1,TGCGCCAGCAGCCGGACACCAACCGGAAGGACAGATACGCAGTATTTT,CASSRTPTGRTDTQYF
few,TRBJ2-5,TRBD2,TRBV6-5,TGTGCCAGCAGTTACTCGGGAGGGGCAGAAGAGACCCAGTACTTC,CASSYSGGAEETQYF
few,TRBJ2-1,.,TRBV7-3,TGTGCCAGCAGTGAGGGCGTCTCCGCAAATGAGCAGTTCTTC,CASSEGVSANEQFF
.,TRBJ2-1,.,TRBV12-3/TRBV12-4,TGTGCCAGCAGTTTGAGACTTAGCTCCTACAATGAGCAGTTCTTC,CASSLRLSSYNEQFF
.,TRBJ2-3,.,TRBV27,TGTGCCAGCAGTCCGACAGTCACAGATACGCAGTATTTT,CASSPTVTDTQYF
.,TRBJ2-7,TRBD1,TRBV3-1,TGTGCCAGCAGCCCCGCACCGGGACAGACATCCTACGAGCAGTACTTC,CASSPAPGQTSYEQYF
.,TRBJ2-4,.,TRBV29-1,TGCAGCGTTGAAGGTGTAGGAGAACAAGACATTCAGTACTTC,CSVEGVGEQDIQYF
few,TRBJ1-5,.,TRBV12-3/TRBV12-4,TGTGCCAGCAGTCCGACAGGCGGTCAGCCCCAGCATTTT,CASSPTGGQPQHF
.,TRBJ1-1,.,TRBV6-6,TGTGCCAGCAGCCCTACCCACAAGGGAGAAGCTTTCTTT,CASSPTHKGEAFF
few,TRBJ2-2,.,TRBV19,TGTGCCAGTAGTTCCCCTTATTGGGGGACAAACACCGGGGAGCTGTTTTTT,CASSSPYWGTNTGELFF
.,TRBJ1-5,.,TRBV19,TGTGCCAGTAGTATACAGATTGGGAGCAATCAGCCCCAGCATTTT,CASSIQIGSNQPQHF
few,TRBJ1-1,TRBD1,TRBV4-2,TGTGCCAGCAGCCAAATCTCTGAGTTTTGGACAGGGGGCGGAAGCGTTGAAGCTTTCTTT,CASSQISEFWTGGGSVEAFF
.,TRBJ2-3,.,TRBV3-1,TGTGCCAGCAGCCAAGGCGAGGGGAGAAGGGTGAGCACAGATACGCAGTATTTT,CASSQGEGRRVSTDTQYF
few,TRBJ2-1,.,TRBV10-1,TGCGCCAGCAGTGAGTCTGCGTTACTTCCAAACAATGAGCAGTTCTTC,CASSESALLPNNEQFF
.,TRBJ1-2,.,TRBV3-1,TGTGCCAGCAGCCAAGATTGGGACACATCAGGGGATGGCTACACCTTC,CASSQDWDTSGDGYTF
.,TRBJ2-3,TRBD2,TRBV7-9,TGTGCCAGCAGCCAGCTGCTAGCGGGGATCACAGATACGCAGTATTTT,CASSQLLAGITDTQYF
many,TRBJ2-1,TRBD1,TRBV6-6,TGTGCCAGCAGTTACTCTAGGGACAGACGCTACAATGAGCAGTTCTTC,CASSYSRDRRYNEQFF
.,TRBJ1-4,.,TRBV4-3,TGCGCCAGCAGCCAACGTTATGTGGGGGAGACAGCAACTAATGAAAAACTGTTTTTT,CASSQRYVGETATNEKLFF
.,TRBJ2-2,.,TRBV2,TGTGCCAGCAGTTATCCCGGGACGGGAAACACCGGGGAGCTGTTTTTT,CASSYPGTGNTGELFF
many,TRBJ2-1,.,TRBV4-3,TGCGCCAGCAGCCAAGATGCCCCCTCTTTGGGGGGAGCGTACAATGAGCAGTTCTTC,CASSQDAPSLGGAYNEQFF
.,TRBJ2-7,.,TRBV2,TGTGCCAGCAAGGCGGGGGCGACCTCCGAGCAGTACTTC,CASKAGATSEQYF
.,TRBJ2-7,TRBD2,TRBV4-3,TGCGCCAGCAGCCGGGGGAGAGCGGGGGGCGTCGAGCAGTACTTC,CASSRGRAGGVEQYF
many,TRBJ2-3,.,TRBV12-3/TRBV12-4,TGTGCCAGCAGCCTCGGGCCCACCACGGATACGCAGTATTTT,CASSLGPTTDTQYF
.,TRBJ1-6,.,TRBV7-8,TGTGCCAGCATTAGAGGGAGCTCCTATAATTCACCCCTCCACTTT,CASIRGSSYNSPLHF
.,TRBJ2-3,TRBD2,TRBV4-2,TGTGCCAGCAGCCAATTAGCGGGGGGTAACACAGATACGCAGTATTTT,CASSQLAGGNTDTQYF
few,TRBJ2-6,TRBD1,TRBV29-1,TGCAGCGTTGAAGACTGGACAGGGCCCAGCTCTGGGGCCAACGTCCTGACTTTC,CSVEDWTGPSSGANVLTF
few,TRBJ2-7,.,TRBV6-5,TGTGCCAGCAGTTCCACCCTCATCCACGAGCAGTACTTC,CASSSTLIHEQYF
.,TRBJ2-3,TRBD1,TRBV7-6,TGTGCCAGCAGCTCCCAACAGGGGCCTAGCACAGATACGCAGTATTTT,CASSSQQGPSTDTQYF
.,TRBJ1-2,TRBD1,TRBV6-5,TGTGCCAGCAGCGCTAGGACAGGGTATTTTGGCTATGGCTACACCTTC,CASSARTGYFGYGYTF
medium-sized,TRBJ2-2,.,TRBV4-1,TGCGCCAGCAGCCAAGTAGCAGGGAACACCGGGGAGCTGTTTTTT,CASSQVAGNTGELFF
.,TRBJ2-1,.,TRBV7-9,TGTGCCAGCAGCTCGACCCGGGACCCACACAATGAGCAGTTCTTC,CASSSTRDPHNEQFF
few,TRBJ1-4,.,TRBV29-1,TGCAGCGTTGAAGCGGGGGGAAAACTGTTTTTT,CSVEAGGKLFF
.,TRBJ2-2,TRBD2,TRBV7-6,TGTGCCAGCAGCTTAGGGACGGGGGGGCCCGGGGAGCTGTTTTTT,CASSLGTGGPGELFF
few,TRBJ2-1,.,TRBV7-9,TGTGCCAGCAGCTTATTCCGGGGGCCTTACAATGAGCAGTTCTTC,CASSLFRGPYNEQFF
few,TRBJ2-3,TRBD2,TRBV24-1,TGTGCCACCAGTGATAGCGGGGGGGCAGATACGCAGTATTTT,CATSDSGGADTQYF
.,TRBJ2-7,TRBD2,TRBV7-6,TGTGCCAGCAGCCCTACCCGGGACTACTCCTACGAGCAGTACTTC,CASSPTRDYSYEQYF
few,TRBJ2-1,.,TRBV12-3/TRBV12-4,TGTGCCAGCAGCGGCGGGGGCCGTTTAGAGCAGTTCTTC,CASSGGGRLEQFF
.,TRBJ2-1,TRBD2,TRBV20-1,TGCAGTGCTAGAGGTGGGGGGGAAAGCAATGAGCAGTTCTTC,CSARGGGESNEQFF
.,TRBJ1-1,.,TRBV6-5,TGTGCCAGCAGTTACTCGCGGTTGCAGGGAGGTACTGAAGCTTTCTTT,CASSYSRLQGGTEAFF
few,TRBJ1-4,.,TRBV7-2,TGTGCCAGCAGCGGGTACAGGGAGGCTAATGAAAAACTGTTTTTT,CASSGYREANEKLFF
.,TRBJ2-7,.,TRBV7-8,TGTGCCAGCAGCTGGGACACCTACGAGCAGTACTTC,CASSWDTYEQYF
.,TRBJ2-1,.,TRBV9,TGTGCCAGCAGCCTCGAGAATGAGCAGTTCTTC,CASSLENEQFF
.,TRBJ2-6,.,TRBV29-1,TGCAGCGTTGAAGTCCGGGAAGCGCATGGGGCCAACGTCCTGACTTTC,CSVEVREAHGANVLTF
.,TRBJ2-5,TRBD2,TRBV20-1,TGCAGTGCTAGAGCGGGGGGTAACCAAGAGACCCAGTACTTC,CSARAGGNQETQYF
few,TRBJ2-5,.,TRBV4-1,TGCGCCAGCAGCCTCCTTCCCCGCCGGACATTTGGAGAGACCCAGTACTTC,CASSLLPRRTFGETQYF
few,TRBJ1-2,.,TRBV12-3/TRBV12-4,TGTGCCAGCAGTTTTTACGGGAATCTTGGCTACACCTTC,CASSFYGNLGYTF
.,TRBJ2-3,.,TRBV7-9,TGTGCCAGCAGCTTATTGGGCGGCACAGATACGCAGTATTTT,CASSLLGGTDTQYF
few,TRBJ2-1,.,TRBV4-3,TGCGCCAGCAGCCAAGAATGGGGGTCCGCCTCCTGGCAGTTCTTC,CASSQEWGSASWQFF
few,TRBJ1-1,.,TRBV7-9,TGTGCCAGCAGCTTAGAAGGGATCGGTGGGGAAGCTTTCTTT,CASSLEGIGGEAFF
few,TRBJ2-2,.,TRBV24-1,TGTGCCACCAGTGATCATCGACAGCGAAACGGCGGGGAGCTGTTTTTT,CATSDHRQRNGGELFF